The 28 T cell receptor beta chains below all came from one sample that was sequenced in a study of T cell changes during pregnancy in multiple sclerosis. Libraries were prepared by immunoSEQ multiplex PCR; TCRdb keeps only in-frame clonotypes and omits some of them. The sample includes approximately 44,000 clones, approximately 91% of them seen just once. Sequenced material: CD4+ T cells from peripheral blood mononuclear cells, taken in the second trimester of pregnancy. The receptors shown here come from a female donor in good health, enrolled as a control in a pregnancy study.

The chain combines TRBV19 with TRBJ2-3, with D possibly being TRBD1 (5 bases). With 5 bases removed from V and 2 bases from J, the gap between germline ends came to 11 bases. This CDR3 contains 14 residues. The germline V gene encodes CDR1 LNHDA and CDR2 SQIVND (reference sequence). The CDR3 loop reads CASSPRQTTDTQYF. CDR3 nucleotides: TGTGCCAGTAGTCCGCGACAGACCACAGATACGCAGTATTTT.

This chain joins TRBV7-9 and TRBJ1-3; D uncertain. The germline V gene encodes CDR1 SEHNR and CDR2 FQNEAQ (reference sequence). The CDR3 loop spans 16 amino acids. V lost 0 bases and J lost 0, with 9 bases in between. DNA of the CDR3: TGTGCCAGCAGCTTAGCAGTCGGGAGCTCTGGAAACACCATATATTTT. Its translation is CASSLAVGSSGNTIYF.

The V gene is TRBV7-9, the J gene TRBJ1-4, with D unresolved. This CDR3 has 13 residues. Germline loops: CDR1 SEHNR, CDR2 FQNEAQ (reference sequence). Deletions cut 0 bases from V and 8 bases from J, with 7 bases between. The CDR3: CASSLAHREKLFF. In nucleotides, the CDR3 is TGTGCCAGCAGCTTAGCGCATCGGGAAAAACTGTTTTTT. Supplemented by reference TRBV7-9 and TRBJ1-4, the full variable domain reads DTGVSQNPRHKITKRGQNVTFRCDPISEHNRLYWYRQTLGQGPEFLTYFQNEAQLEKSRLLSDRFSAERPKGSFSTLEIQRTEQGDSAMYLCASSLAHREKLFFGSGTQLSVL.

The rearrangement joins TRBV11-3 to TRBJ2-3; TRBD2 matches 8 bases. V lost 5 bases, J lost 3 bases, and 7 bases stayed unmatched. This CDR3 region has 15 residues. From germline, CDR1 is SGHNT and CDR2 YENEEA. CDR3 coding DNA: TGTGCCAGCAGCCCGCGGGGGGCGGAGACAGATACGCAGTATTTT. Its translation: CASSPRGAETDTQYF.

This rearrangement joins TRBV18 to TRBJ2-7; D may be TRBD2 (6 bases). The V end was cut by 3 bases, the J end by 5 bases, with 14 bases between. The CDR3 runs 14 residues. CDR1 KGHSH and CDR2 LQKENI come from the germline V gene. CDR3: CASSPLGGTHEQYF. The DNA of the CDR3 is TGTGCCAGCTCACCCCTTGGAGGGACCCACGAGCAGTACTTC.

The chain uses TRBV6-5 and TRBJ2-7; 7 bases align to TRBD1. The CDR3 consists of 14 residues. The germline V gene has CDR1 MNHEY and CDR2 SVGAGI. Trimming took 6 bases from V and 2 from J; bases not matched to a gene: 7. The CDR3 protein is CASRSPGQPYEQYF. DNA for the CDR3: TGTGCCAGCAGATCCCCGGGACAGCCCTACGAGCAGTACTTC.

V usage is TRBV5-4 and J usage is TRBJ2-1, with 9 bases matching TRBD1. Trimming removed 4 bases from V and 6 bases from J; junction bases left unmatched: 5. Germline V gene sequence: CDR1 SGHNT, CDR2 YYREEE (reference sequence). This CDR3 region has 14 residues. CDR3 sequence: CASSRRDRVNEQFF. The CDR3 DNA follows: TGTGCCAGCAGCCGCCGGGACAGGGTCAATGAGCAGTTCTTC. Filled out from reference TRBV5-4 and TRBJ2-1, the complete variable domain reads ETGVTQSPTHLIKTRGQQVTLRCSSQSGHNTVSWYQQALGQGPQFIFQYYREEENGRGNFPPRFSGLQFPNYSSELNVNALELDDSALYLCASSRRDRVNEQFFGPGTRLTVL.

V gene TRBV30 combines with J gene TRBJ1-6; D gene unclear. CDR3 size: 15 residues. Trimming left V 4 bases short and J 1 base short, with 11 bases between. In germline, CDR1 is GTSNPN, CDR2 SVGIG (reference sequence). The CDR3 reads CAWKAGFSYNSPLHF. As DNA, the CDR3 is TGTGCCTGGAAGGCGGGATTTTCCTATAATTCACCCCTCCACTTT.

This clone was detected only a few times. This sequence joins TRBV4-1 and TRBJ2-7; TRBD2 agrees at 8 bases. CDR1 is MGHRA and CDR2 is YSYEKL in the germline V gene. The CDR3 runs 18 residues. V was clipped by 1 base and J by 5 bases; unmatched bases: 16. The CDR3 is CASSQGGLVGPRGDEQYF. The CDR3 DNA sequence: TGCGCCAGCAGCCAAGGGGGACTAGTCGGGCCCCGCGGCGACGAGCAGTACTTC.

The chain has TRBV4-3 and TRBJ2-7, with 11 bases identical to TRBD1. The CDR3 sequence is 16 residues long. After removal of 1 base from V and 3 bases from J, the junction contained 5 bases not matched to a gene. Looked up from germline, CDR1 is LGHNA and CDR2 is YSLEER. CDR3: CASSQGTGTGGYEQYF. CDR3 nucleotide sequence: TGCGCCAGCAGCCAAGGAACCGGGACAGGGGGCTACGAGCAGTACTTC.

The rearrangement links TRBV29-1 to TRBJ2-7; a possible D gene is TRBD2 (5 bases). The CDR3 spans 12 residues. The germline V gene encodes CDR1 SQVTM and CDR2 ANQGSEA. Trimming took 6 bases from V and 3 from J, leaving 12 bases between them. This CDR3 reads CSVGVSGYEQYF. The CDR3 DNA sequence: TGCAGCGTGGGAGTTTCGGGCTACGAGCAGTACTTC.

The J gene is TRBJ2-7, the V gene TRBV18; 10 bases agree with TRBD2. Germline CDR1 KGHSH, CDR2 LQKENI. The J segment lost 1 base and the V segment lost 6 bases, leaving 6 bases of the junction unmatched. This CDR3 is 15 amino acids long. CDR3 nucleotides: TGTGCCAGCTCCCCCCCTAGCGGGGGTTCCTACGAGCAGTACTTC. Its translation is CASSPPSGGSYEQYF.

V is TRBV5-1 and J is TRBJ2-1, with 11 bases identical to TRBD2. J lost 13 bases, V lost 4 bases, and 13 bases had no gene match. CDR1 is SGHRS, CDR2 YFSETQ, per germline. This CDR3 is 15 amino acids long. The CDR3 sequence is CASSLTSGGLREQFF. CDR3 nucleotide sequence: TGCGCCAGCAGCCTAACTAGCGGGGGCCTCCGGGAACAGTTCTTC.

This clone was observed once. The chain employs TRBV5-1 and TRBJ1-1, with a weak D call TRBD1 (6 bases). Germline V gene lookup returns CDR1 SGHRS and CDR2 YFSETQ. This CDR3 spans 13 amino acids. The V gene lost 6 bases and the J gene lost 4 bases, with 13 bases spanning the gap. The CDR3 region is CASTEGVFTEAFF. The CDR3 DNA reads TGCGCCAGCACAGAGGGGGTTTTCACTGAAGCTTTCTTT.

J is TRBJ2-7 and V is TRBV11-2; 12 positions match TRBD2. The CDR3 runs to 16 residues. The J segment lost 4 bases and the V segment lost 5 bases, leaving 9 bases of the junction unmatched. Germline loops: CDR1 SGHAT, CDR2 FQNNGV. This chain's CDR3 is CASSPRTSGMGYEQYF. For the CDR3, the DNA is TGTGCCAGCAGCCCTCGGACTAGCGGGATGGGGTACGAGCAGTACTTC.

The chain recombines TRBV30 with TRBJ2-3, with D perhaps matching TRBD1 (6 bases). The V gene lost 5 bases and the J gene lost 2 bases, with 11 bases spanning the gap. From germline, CDR1 is GTSNPN and CDR2 SVGIG (reference sequence). There are 13 residues in the CDR3. As DNA, the CDR3 is TGTGCCTGGGTACGGGACAACACAGATACGCAGTATTTT. Translated: CAWVRDNTDTQYF. The full variable domain, completed using reference TRBV30 and TRBJ2-3, is SQTIHQWPATLVQPVGSPLSLECTVEGTSNPNLYWYRQAAGRGLQLLFYSVGIGQISSEVPQNLSASRPQDRQFILSSKKLLLSDSGFYLCAWVRDNTDTQYFGPGTRLTVL.

V gene TRBV14 combines with J gene TRBJ1-1; 7 bases map to TRBD1. This CDR3 region has 15 residues. Germline CDR1 SGHDN, CDR2 FVKESK. After removal of 0 bases from V and 3 bases from J, the junction contained 4 bases not matched to a gene. The chain's CDR3 is CASSQDVQGYTEAFF. CDR3 sequence (DNA): TGTGCCAGCAGCCAAGATGTACAGGGGTACACTGAAGCTTTCTTT.

The J gene is TRBJ2-5, the V gene TRBV27; a possible D gene is TRBD1 (5 bases). CDR1 is MNHEY and CDR2 is SMNVEV in the germline V gene (reference sequence). The length of the CDR3 is 13 residues. The V end lost 6 bases, the J end lost 4 bases, and 12 bases lay between the germline ends. DNA of the CDR3: TGTGCCAGCAGGGGCAGGGCGGCAGAGACCCAGTACTTC. Protein product: CASRGRAAETQYF.

The CDR3 here is CASRGFGGLSGKLFF. The CDR3 DNA reads as TGTGCCAGCAGGGGGTTCGGAGGACTCTCCGGGAAACTGTTTTTT. The chain uses TRBV6-5 and TRBJ1-4; D is unclear. Trimming shortened V by 6 bases and J by 11 bases, and 22 bases separated the two germline ends. Germline CDR1 MNHEY, CDR2 SVGAGI. The CDR3 covers 15 residues.

The V gene is TRBV7-9, the J gene TRBJ2-5; TRBD1 might be the D (5 bases). V lost 5 bases and J 3 bases, leaving 10 bases between the germline ends. CDR1 is SEHNR, CDR2 FQNEAQ, per germline (reference sequence). The CDR3 has 13 amino acids. The CDR3 is CASSPGNEETQYF. The CDR3 DNA sequence: TGTGCCAGCAGCCCAGGGAACGAAGAGACCCAGTACTTC.

The chain has TRBV5-1 and TRBJ2-5, with 12 bases that match TRBD2. The CDR3 is 18 amino acids. Germline values: CDR1 SGHRS, CDR2 YFSETQ. The ends lost 2 bases at V and 3 bases at J; junction bases unmatched: 11. The CDR3 region has the DNA TGCGCCAGCAGCTTACTGACTAGCGGGAGTGGGGGGAAAGAGACCCAGTACTTC. Translating gives CASSLLTSGSGGKETQYF.

This clone has just one count. This chain uses TRBV27 with TRBJ2-5; the match to TRBD2 covers 11 bases. The CDR3 runs 16 residues. Looked up from germline, CDR1 is MNHEY and CDR2 is SMNVEV (reference sequence). V lost 5 bases, J lost 0 bases, and 5 bases stayed unmatched. For the CDR3, the DNA is TGTGCCAGCAGTACCCGACTAGCGGGGTACCAAGAGACCCAGTACTTC. It translates to CASSTRLAGYQETQYF.

The J gene is TRBJ2-7, the V gene TRBV14; 8 positions agree with TRBD1. V was pared by 0 bases and J by 4 bases, with 5 bases of the junction left unmatched. This CDR3 comprises 15 residues. The germline gives CDR1 SGHDN, CDR2 FVKESK. This chain's CDR3 is CASSQEAGGRYEQYF. CDR3 coding DNA: TGTGCCAGCAGCCAAGAGGCAGGGGGCCGATACGAGCAGTACTTC. Filled out from reference TRBV14 and TRBJ2-7, the complete variable domain reads EAGVTQFPSHSVIEKGQTVTLRCDPISGHDNLYWYRRVMGKEIKFLLHFVKESKQDESGMPNNRFLAERTGGTYSTLKVQPAELEDSGVYFCASSQEAGGRYEQYFGPGTRLTVT.

This clone has more than one count but fewer than ten. The CDR3 spells CASSGTLNQPQHF. CDR3 coding DNA: TGTGCCAGCAGTGGGACACTTAATCAGCCCCAGCATTTT. V and J are TRBV28 and TRBJ1-5, with a weak D call TRBD1 (6 bases). The CDR3 runs to 13 residues. Germline lookup yields CDR1 MDHEN and CDR2 SYDVKM. The germline V and J ends were trimmed by 5 bases and 4 bases, with 9 bases remaining between them. Variable domain in full (rest from reference TRBV28 and TRBJ1-5): DVKVTQSSRYLVKRTGEKVFLECVQDMDHENMFWYRQDPGLGLRLIYFSYDVKMKEKGDIPEGYSVSREKKERFSLILESASTNQTSMYLCASSGTLNQPQHFGDGTRLSIL.

This chain connects TRBV5-4 to TRBJ2-3; the D gene is possibly TRBD2 (6 bases). CDR1 is SGHNT, CDR2 YYREEE, per germline (reference sequence). This CDR3 comprises 15 residues. Trimming took off 3 bases at V and 3 bases at J, with 14 bases between the two ends. DNA of the CDR3: TGTGCCAGCAGCTCGCGTCGGACTATTACAGATACGCAGTATTTT. Amino acid sequence: CASSSRRTITDTQYF.

This clone was detected once. The gene calls are TRBV30 and TRBJ2-3; maybe TRBD1 (5 bases). V lost 1 base and J 4 bases, leaving 12 bases between the germline ends. This CDR3 is built from 14 residues. In germline, CDR1 is GTSNPN, CDR2 SVGIG (reference sequence). CDR3 DNA sequence: TGTGCCTGGAGTGAATCCTGGGGCTCAGATACGCAGTATTTT. Its protein is CAWSESWGSDTQYF.

The DNA of the CDR3 is TGTGCCATCAGTGAGTTCCGGCAGGGGGAAAAACTGTTTTTT. The encoded protein is CAISEFRQGEKLFF. This chain uses TRBV10-3 with TRBJ1-4, with D possibly being TRBD1 (6 bases). Per the germline V gene, CDR1 is ENHRY and CDR2 is SYGVKD. The CDR3 covers 14 residues. Trimming took 1 base from V and 8 from J, leaving 11 bases between them.

V and J are TRBV7-2 and TRBJ1-3; 7 bases align to TRBD1. The germline V gene encodes CDR1 SGHTA and CDR2 FQGNSA. After removal of 6 bases from V and 4 bases from J, the junction contained 18 bases not matched to a gene. The CDR3 sequence is 18 residues long. In DNA form, the CDR3 reads TGTGCCAGCAGTAGTGACAGGGCTTGGTGGTCGGAAGGAAACACCATATATTTT. Translation gives CASSSDRAWWSEGNTIYF.